The rows below give T cell receptor beta chains drawn from one sample of a study of beta chain features in type 1 diabetes. Generated by immunoSEQ multiplex PCR, the TCRdb table keeps only in-frame clones and is missing some. The table records 200,000 to 250,000 clones, 12% to 15% of them present only once. Sequencing input: naive CD4+ T cells from blood. All receptors derive from a woman between 40 and 55 years old in good health. Both conserved end residues are part of each CDR3. The D gene is left open where the match is weak. Not all rows give a size; the values are once, few, many and, for expanded clones, a class.

TRBV19,TRBJ1-1,TRBD1,.,CASSTPRTGNTEAFF,TGTGCCAGTAGTACCCCCCGGACAGGGAACACTGAAGCTTTCTTT
TRBV7-8,TRBJ1-6,.,.,CASTSRTESPLHF,TGTGCCAGCACCTCGAGAACGGAGTCACCCCTCCACTTT
TRBV11-2,TRBJ1-6,.,few,CASRDRGSNSPLHF,TGTGCCAGCAGAGATCGGGGGTCTAATTCACCCCTCCACTTT
TRBV2,TRBJ1-3,.,few,CASSGGTLGNTIYF,TGTGCCAGCAGTGGGGGGACATTGGGAAACACCATATATTTT
TRBV28,TRBJ1-5,TRBD1,few,CASSPGGQGNHQPQHF,TGTGCCAGCAGCCCCGGGGGACAGGGGAATCATCAGCCCCAGCATTTT
TRBV11-2,TRBJ2-2,TRBD2,few,CASSPRSSGGRTGELFF,TGTGCCAGCAGCCCTAGGTCTAGCGGGGGGAGGACCGGGGAGCTGTTTTTT
TRBV12-5,TRBJ2-5,.,few,CASGSYTRAGETQYF,TGTGCTAGTGGATCCTACACGAGGGCCGGGGAGACCCAGTACTTC
TRBV7-9,TRBJ2-5,.,.,CASSHIRAAEEETQYF,TGTGCCAGCAGCCATATCCGGGCAGCGGAGGAAGAGACCCAGTACTTC
TRBV25-1,TRBJ2-1,TRBD2,.,CASSDGRTSGVGEQFF,TGTGCCAGCAGTGATGGCAGGACTAGCGGGGTGGGTGAGCAGTTCTTC
TRBV5-1,TRBJ2-1,.,.,CASSLVPHGTPGGNEQFF,TGCGCCAGCAGCTTAGTGCCCCATGGTACCCCGGGTGGCAATGAGCAGTTCTTC
TRBV10-1,TRBJ2-2,.,.,CASSELTGAGELFF,TGCGCCAGCAGTGAGTTGACCGGAGCCGGGGAGCTGTTTTTT
TRBV18,TRBJ1-6,.,few,CASSTVREANSPLHF,TGTGCCAGCTCAACCGTGCGGGAAGCTAATTCACCCCTCCACTTT
TRBV5-4,TRBJ2-6,TRBD1,few,CASSTGQGRAGANVLTF,TGTGCCAGCAGCACCGGACAGGGACGTGCTGGGGCCAACGTCCTGACTTTC
TRBV7-9,TRBJ2-7,.,many,CASSPSYEQYF,TGTGCCAGCAGCCCCAGCTACGAGCAGTACTTC
TRBV15,TRBJ2-3,TRBD2,few,CATSRDLAGTADTQYF,TGTGCCACCAGCAGAGATCTAGCGGGGACCGCAGATACGCAGTATTTT
TRBV18,TRBJ1-3,TRBD1,few,CASSPTTGKNTIYF,TGTGCCAGCTCCCCTACGACAGGGAAGAACACCATATATTTT
TRBV18,TRBJ2-7,.,few,CASSQLFPSYEQYF,TGTGCCAGCTCACAATTATTCCCGAGCTACGAGCAGTACTTC
TRBV10-3,TRBJ2-1,.,.,CAIRDSNTAEQFF,TGTGCCATCAGGGACAGTAACACTGCCGAGCAGTTCTTC
TRBV25-1,TRBJ2-3,TRBD2,few,CASRLAGGTDTQYF,TGTGCCAGCAGACTAGCGGGGGGTACAGATACGCAGTATTTT
TRBV5-1,TRBJ2-7,.,few,CASQEVAEGSYEQYF,TGCGCCAGCCAAGAAGTAGCGGAGGGCTCCTACGAGCAGTACTTC
TRBV7-9,TRBJ1-2,.,few,CASSLEGRVYTF,TGTGCCAGCAGCTTAGAGGGCAGGGTCTACACCTTC
TRBV9,TRBJ2-2,TRBD2,.,CASSVGVAGPGELFF,TGTGCCAGCAGCGTAGGAGTAGCGGGGCCCGGGGAGCTGTTTTTT
TRBV9,TRBJ1-1,.,.,CASSVGPGVTEAFF,TGTGCCAGCAGCGTAGGCCCAGGGGTCACTGAAGCTTTCTTT
TRBV6-1,TRBJ1-2,.,.,CASSEARWSYGYTF,TGTGCCAGCAGTGAAGCGCGGTGGAGCTATGGCTACACCTTC
TRBV7-7,TRBJ2-7,TRBD1,few,CASSRGQAYEQYF,TGTGCTAGCAGCCGGGGACAGGCCTACGAGCAGTACTTC
TRBV2,TRBJ2-2,TRBD1,.,CASSPTGGYTGELFF,TGTGCCAGCAGCCCGACAGGGGGGTACACCGGGGAGCTGTTTTTT
TRBV6-1,TRBJ2-7,TRBD1,few,CASSEVTGGSYEQYF,TGTGCCAGCAGTGAAGTAACAGGGGGGTCCTACGAGCAGTACTTC
TRBV27,TRBJ1-1,.,few,CASARHSSANTEAFF,TGTGCCAGCGCTCGACACAGTTCGGCGAACACTGAAGCTTTCTTT
TRBV2,TRBJ2-7,.,few,CASTVGGLSEQYF,TGTGCCAGCACCGTCGGGGGTCTGAGCGAGCAGTACTTC
TRBV18,TRBJ2-7,TRBD1,.,CASSLGQDYEQYF,TGTGCCAGCTCACTTGGACAGGATTACGAGCAGTACTTC
TRBV2,TRBJ2-5,TRBD2,.,CASSTSGTSPGDF,TGTGCCAGCAGCACATCGGGGACTAGTCCAGGCGACTTC
TRBV11-2,TRBJ2-7,.,.,CASSLRGEQYF,TGTGCCAGCAGCCTACGGGGGGAGCAGTACTTC
TRBV14,TRBJ1-3,TRBD1,few,CASSRRTGGDGNTIYF,TGTGCCAGCAGCCGGAGGACAGGGGGCGATGGAAACACCATATATTTT
TRBV19,TRBJ2-5,.,few,CASSIGTDQETQYF,TGTGCCAGTAGTATCGGAACAGACCAAGAGACCCAGTACTTC
TRBV6-5,TRBJ2-5,.,few,CASSLGLNQETQYF,TGTGCCAGCAGTTTGGGGCTGAACCAAGAGACCCAGTACTTC
TRBV7-2,TRBJ1-1,.,.,CASSLEALNTEAFF,TGTGCCAGCAGCTTAGAAGCCCTGAACACTGAAGCTTTCTTT
TRBV29-1,TRBJ1-1,.,.,CSVQTGAVALGAFF,TGCAGCGTTCAGACAGGCGCGGTCGCCCTCGGGGCTTTCTTT
TRBV11-2,TRBJ2-2,TRBD1,.,CASSLVRLGQGSTGELFF,TGTGCCAGCAGCTTAGTGAGGCTGGGACAGGGGAGCACCGGGGAGCTGTTTTTT
TRBV5-4,TRBJ2-1,.,few,CASTTSKALYNEQFF,TGTGCCAGCACCACCTCTAAAGCTTTATACAATGAGCAGTTCTTC
TRBV9,TRBJ2-6,.,.,CASSRLPARSGANVLTF,TGTGCCAGCAGCCGACTCCCAGCCCGCTCTGGGGCCAACGTCCTGACTTTC
TRBV19,TRBJ1-5,TRBD1,.,CASQQGLGNQPQHF,TGTGCCAGCCAACAGGGGCTCGGCAATCAGCCCCAGCATTTT
TRBV4-1,TRBJ1-2,.,few,CASSQDWGRKGVGNYGYTF,TGCGCCAGCAGCCAAGATTGGGGGAGGAAAGGAGTCGGTAACTATGGCTACACCTTC
TRBV29-1,TRBJ1-1,.,few,CSVPPLVPGSGGGFF,TGCAGCGTCCCCCCACTAGTTCCAGGGAGTGGCGGGGGTTTCTTT
TRBV5-6,TRBJ2-1,.,.,CASTPGQGHEQFF,TGTGCCAGCACTCCCGGCCAGGGCCATGAGCAGTTCTTC
TRBV19,TRBJ1-6,TRBD1,.,CASSIPGGNSPLHF,TGTGCCAGTAGTATACCAGGGGGGAATTCACCCCTCCACTTT
TRBV5-1,TRBJ1-1,.,.,CASSGGDFHGAFF,TGCGCCAGCAGCGGGGGGGACTTCCATGGGGCTTTCTTT
TRBV27,TRBJ2-3,.,.,CASSLSGVAGTDTQYF,TGTGCCAGCAGTTTATCGGGGGTAGCGGGCACAGATACGCAGTATTTT
TRBV2,TRBJ2-7,TRBD1,few,CASNPAAGTGYYEQYF,TGTGCCAGCAACCCTGCGGCCGGGACAGGGTACTACGAGCAGTACTTC
TRBV11-2,TRBJ2-7,TRBD1,.,CASSLGLDRGYEQYF,TGTGCCAGCAGCTTAGGCCTAGACAGGGGTTACGAGCAGTACTTC
TRBV5-1,TRBJ1-6,.,.,CASSSVRLYNSPLHF,TGCGCCAGCAGCTCGGTCCGCCTCTATAATTCACCCCTCCACTTT
TRBV20-1,TRBJ2-7,.,few,CSASGGYEQYF,TGCAGTGCTAGCGGCGGTTACGAGCAGTACTTC
TRBV2,TRBJ1-4,TRBD1,.,CASSLRTGEKLFF,TGTGCCAGCAGTCTTCGGACAGGGGAAAAACTGTTTTTT
TRBV19,TRBJ2-5,.,.,CASSIDTEETQYF,TGTGCCAGTAGTATAGATACTGAAGAGACCCAGTACTTC
TRBV6-6,TRBJ1-2,.,.,CASSYPDSPNYGYTF,TGTGCCAGCAGTTACCCGGACAGCCCTAACTATGGCTACACCTTC
TRBV29-1,TRBJ2-5,.,many,CSAIRGGETQYF,TGCAGCGCCATCAGGGGTGGAGAGACCCAGTACTTC
TRBV5-1,TRBJ1-2,.,few,CASSLAGGLDGYTF,TGCGCCAGCAGCTTGGCCGGAGGCTTGGATGGCTACACCTTC
TRBV5-4,TRBJ2-2,TRBD2,.,CASSALAGNTGELFF,TGTGCCAGCAGCGCACTAGCGGGGAACACCGGGGAGCTGTTTTTT
TRBV18,TRBJ2-7,TRBD1,.,CASSPTGTGIAYEQYF,TGTGCCAGCTCACCAACCGGGACAGGAATCGCCTACGAGCAGTACTTC